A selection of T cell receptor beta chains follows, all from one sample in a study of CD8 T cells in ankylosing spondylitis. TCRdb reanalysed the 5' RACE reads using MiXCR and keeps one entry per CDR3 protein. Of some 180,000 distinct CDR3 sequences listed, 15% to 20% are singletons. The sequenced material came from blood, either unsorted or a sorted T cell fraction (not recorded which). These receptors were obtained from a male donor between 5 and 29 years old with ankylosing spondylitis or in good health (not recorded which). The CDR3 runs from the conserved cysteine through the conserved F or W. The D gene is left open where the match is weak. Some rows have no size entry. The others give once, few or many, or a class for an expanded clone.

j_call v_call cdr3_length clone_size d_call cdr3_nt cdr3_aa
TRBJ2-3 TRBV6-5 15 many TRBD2 TGTGCCAGCAGTTACGTGACTAGCGGCACAGATACGCAGTATTTT CASSYVTSGTDTQYF
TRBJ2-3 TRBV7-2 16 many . TGTGCCAGCAGCTTATCCCCGGGAGTGGTTACAGATACGCAGTATTTT CASSLSPGVVTDTQYF
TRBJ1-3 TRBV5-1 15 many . TGCGCCAGCGGCCCAGGGGCCTTCTCTGGAAACACCATATATTTT CASGPGAFSGNTIYF
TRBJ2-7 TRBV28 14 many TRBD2 TGTGCCAGCCGCAGGAGCGGGACGGTCTACGAGCAGTACTTC CASRRSGTVYEQYF
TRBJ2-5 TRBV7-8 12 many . TGTGCCAGCAGCTTCGAACAGGGTGGCCAGTACTTC CASSFEQGGQYF
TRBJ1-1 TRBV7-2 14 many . TGTGCCAGCAGCCCATTCAACAGGGTCACTGAAGCTTTCTTT CASSPFNRVTEAFF
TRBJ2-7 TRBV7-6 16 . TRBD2 TGTGCCAGCAGCCCCACAAGACTAGCGGGAGTGAGCGAGCAGTACTTC CASSPTRLAGVSEQYF
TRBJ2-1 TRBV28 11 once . TGTGCCAGCAGTTTCTCTAGCCCACAGTTCTTC CASSFSSPQFF
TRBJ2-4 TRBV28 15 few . TGTGCCAGCAGTTCACTCCAGCGAGCCAAAAACATTCAGTACTTC CASSSLQRAKNIQYF
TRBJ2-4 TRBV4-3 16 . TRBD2 TGCGCCAGCAGCCAAGAGACTAGCGGTGGGGTGGGCATTCAGTACTTC CASSQETSGGVGIQYF
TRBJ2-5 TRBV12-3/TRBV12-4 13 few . TGTGCCAGCAGTTTAGGGGCCCGGGAGACCCAGTACTTC CASSLGARETQYF
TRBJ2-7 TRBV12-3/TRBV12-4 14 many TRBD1 TGTGCCAGCAGCTCTCGACAGGGGCGATACGAGCAGTACTTC CASSSRQGRYEQYF
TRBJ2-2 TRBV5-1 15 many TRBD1 TGCGCCAGCAGCACCACAGGGGGCCAGTCCTGGGAGCTGTTTTTT CASSTTGGQSWELFF
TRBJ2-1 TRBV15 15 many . TGTGCCACCAGCAGGGACACCTCTCCCTACAATGAGCAGTTCTTC CATSRDTSPYNEQFF
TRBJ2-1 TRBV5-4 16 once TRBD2 TGTGCCAGCAGACCCTCCACCGGACTAGTTGGTGGTGAGCAGTTCTTC CASRPSTGLVGGEQFF
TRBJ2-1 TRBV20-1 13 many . TGCAGTGCTAGACCCGGTTATGCCGATGAGCAGTTCTTC CSARPGYADEQFF
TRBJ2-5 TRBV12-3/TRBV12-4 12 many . TGTGCCAGCAGTCCCTGGCGGGAGACCCAGTACTTC CASSPWRETQYF
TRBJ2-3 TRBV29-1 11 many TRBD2 TGCAGCGTTGAATCGGGGGGGGCGCAGTATTTT CSVESGGAQYF
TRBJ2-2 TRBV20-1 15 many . TGCAGTGCTACCTACCCAGGGCTCTACGCCGGGGAGCTGTTTTTT CSATYPGLYAGELFF
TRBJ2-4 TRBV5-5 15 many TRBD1 TGTGCCAGCAGCAGACTAAGGACAGGCCTAAACATTCAGTACTTC CASSRLRTGLNIQYF
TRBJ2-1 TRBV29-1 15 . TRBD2 TGCAGCGTTGTAGGACGGGAGGGCCTCGCCAATGAGCAGTTCTTC CSVVGREGLANEQFF
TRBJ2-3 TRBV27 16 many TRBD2 TGTGCCAGCAGTTCCTGGGGTAGCGGGAGTTTAGATACGCAGTATTTT CASSSWGSGSLDTQYF
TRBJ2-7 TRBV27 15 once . TGTGCCAGCAGCCCGCTATGGGATTCTTATAAGGGGCAGTACTTC CASSPLWDSYKGQYF
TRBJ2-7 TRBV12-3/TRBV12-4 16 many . TGTGCCAGCACCTTAGTATTAACACTAGATTACTACGAGCAGTACTTC CASTLVLTLDYYEQYF
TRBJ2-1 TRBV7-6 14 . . TGTGCCAGCAGCTTGGGACTCTCCTACAATGAGCAGTTCTTC CASSLGLSYNEQFF
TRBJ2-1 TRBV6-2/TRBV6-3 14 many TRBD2 TGTGCCAGCAGCTGGGGACTAACCTACAATGAGCAGTTCTTC CASSWGLTYNEQFF
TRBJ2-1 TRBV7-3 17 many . TGTGCCAGCAGCCCCCAACCCCCATCGGGAGTCTACAATGAGCAGTTCTTC CASSPQPPSGVYNEQFF
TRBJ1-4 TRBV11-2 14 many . TGTGCCAGCAGCTTACGCAGGGGCCATGAAAAACTGTTTTTT CASSLRRGHEKLFF
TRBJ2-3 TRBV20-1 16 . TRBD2 TGCAGTGCTAGAGGTACGACTAGCGGGACCACAGATACGCAGTATTTT CSARGTTSGTTDTQYF
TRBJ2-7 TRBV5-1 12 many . TGCGCCAGCACCAATGACGCCTACGAGCAGTACTTC CASTNDAYEQYF
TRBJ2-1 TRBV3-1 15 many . TGTGCCAGCAGCCCCCGGGACCGATCCTACAATGAGCAGTTCTTC CASSPRDRSYNEQFF
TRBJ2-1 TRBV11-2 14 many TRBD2 TGTGCCAGCAGCCCGGGGGGGACCTACAATGAGCAGTTCTTC CASSPGGTYNEQFF
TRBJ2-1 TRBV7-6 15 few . TGTGCCAGCAGCTTAAATCCCGACGCCTACAATGAGCAGTTCTTC CASSLNPDAYNEQFF
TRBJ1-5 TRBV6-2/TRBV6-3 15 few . TGTGCCAGCAGTTACCCCTTGGGGGGGCCGGGGCCCCAGCATTTT CASSYPLGGPGPQHF
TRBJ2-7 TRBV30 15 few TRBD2 TGTGCCTGGAGCCCACTAGCGGAACCCTCCTACGAGCAGTACTTC CAWSPLAEPSYEQYF
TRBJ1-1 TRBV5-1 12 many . TGCGCCAGCAGCTTGGAGGGGGGGGAAGCTTTCTTT CASSLEGGEAFF
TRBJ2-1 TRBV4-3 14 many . TGCGCCAGCAGCCAGGAGAACTCCTACAATGAGCAGTTCTTC CASSQENSYNEQFF
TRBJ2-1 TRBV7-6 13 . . TGTGCCAGCAGCTTAGATACTAGAAATGAGCAGTTCTTC CASSLDTRNEQFF